This TCR beta chain was identified during a study of post-analysis software for immune sequencing data (dated by TCRdb to about 2015). With regard to the full study: Disease courses on record covered relapsing-remitting, secondary progressive and progressive-relapsing multiple sclerosis, though some patients had no subtype annotation. The multiple sclerosis patient repertoires were compared with more than 10 previously published healthy control repertoires from donors aged about 6 to 25 years. A subset of samples was prepared in parallel using single-end sample barcoding, then pooled and co-amplified after Illumina adapter ligation.

Broad study findings and their caveats: The control group was slightly older than the multiple sclerosis patient group. Four to six TRBV segments, including TRBV5-6, TRBV5-1 and TRBV20-1, were significantly more frequent in patients than controls. Direct clustering with F measure revealed strong co-clustering of samples prepared in the same batch, which led to a batch-effect correction. Significantly lower normalized Chao1 diversity was found in multiple sclerosis patients than in controls, suggesting substantial peripheral T-cell clonal expansion.

Library method: PCR. The listed sequencing device is Illumina HiSeq 2500. To reduce PCR and sequencing biases, unique molecular identifiers were built into the TCR beta cDNA libraries. Per 1 to 10 million input T cells, 500,000 or so cDNA molecules were obtained, such that each molecule approximated one T cell. The patient libraries were prepared and sequenced with the same protocol used for the earlier healthy control dataset. Samples belonging to the same batch were prepared together, multiplexed and sequenced on a shared HiSeq lane. In the original analysis: MIGEC handled the raw barcoded reads, throwing out single-read molecular identifier groups before consensus assembly and CDR3 extraction. Clonotype tables were post-analysed with VDJtools, normalizing diversity by down-sampling all datasets to the smallest sample size. To correct batch-related cross-sample contamination, repertoire overlap clustering matched CDR3 amino acid sequences but not nucleotide sequences. TCRdb trimmed public reads at Q25 via fastp, called clones via MiXCR and kept in-frame beta chains. Entries are consolidated by CDR3 protein sequence, retaining the most common genes and DNA. TCRdb assigned the V and J calls; the authors' analysis was not used. This sample has 700,000 to 800,000 distinct CDR3 sequences in its table, and 25% to 30% of those were observed once. Jointly, the top ten make up around 0.6% of the sample.

As concerns this clonotype: The clone's antigen remains unknown. Per-base quality was not reported, and no clone a single base away is much larger than it.

Germline trimming amounts to 3 bases on V and 10 bases on J, with 0 as the count of junction bases outside the gene matches. CDR1 and CDR2, looked up from the germline V gene (reference sequence), are SEHNR and FQNEAQ. From the cysteine through the phenylalanine, the CDR3 covers 11 amino acids. Just the 33-base CDR3 DNA is kept, in frame starting at base 1. To demonstrate the VDJtools post-analysis software, the study profiled TCR beta repertoires from the peripheral blood of about 13 young patients with multiple sclerosis. The patients with multiple sclerosis were children and adolescents between roughly 6 and 17 years of age.

This clonotype was obtained from a girl between 10 and 17 years old with multiple sclerosis. The material sequenced was blood. The sequence links TRBV7-9 to TRBJ1-1; 9 central nucleotides agree with TRBD1. In nucleotide form, the sequence is TGTGCCAGCAGCTTGACAGGGGGAGCTTTCTTT. Translated, it reads CASSLTGGAFF.